This T cell receptor (beta chain) was captured in a study of radiotherapy plus CTLA-4 blockade in lung cancer. Whole-study context: Objective responses were recorded in about a sixth of patients, with disease control recorded in 25% to 40%.

CDR1 is SGHRS, CDR2 YFSETQ, per germline. The CDR3 is 15 amino acids. The J segment lost 5 bases and the V segment lost 2 bases, leaving 7 bases of the junction unmatched. Treatment of patients with chemo-refractory metastatic non-small-cell lung cancer consisted of focal radiation plus CTLA-4 blockade with ipilimumab. Data came from immunoSEQ multiplex PCR; TCRdb stores just in-frame clones and leaves some out. The data show roughly 50,000 clones, roughly 88% seen once. This receptor was taken from a human donor with non-small cell lung cancer whose response to radiotherapy plus ipilimumab could not be evaluated. Here the sequenced sample was peripheral blood, taken from a patient treated with radiotherapy plus ipilimumab. The chain carries TRBV5-1 and TRBJ2-3; TRBD1 matches 8 bases. The CDR3 is CASSFQGAGGDTQYF. CDR3 coding DNA: TGCGCCAGCAGCTTTCAGGGGGCCGGGGGAGATACGCAGTATTTT.